The sequence of this T cell receptor beta chain was determined in a study of T-cell memory formation after mild COVID-19. Study details: The study found TCR clusters largely donor specific. Overall study findings and caveats: In second-wave clones peaking day 37, SARS-CoV-2 specificity remained unconfirmed. The CD4+ clones that contracted clustered mainly within CM and EM, and the CD8+ clones concentrated in EMRA.

Using constant-segment primers, 5'RACE produced TCR alpha and TCR beta cDNA libraries carrying sample barcodes and UMIs. TCRdb used MiXCR to reprocess the 5' RACE reads, holding one entry per CDR3 protein. In the table there are hundreds of thousands of distinct CDR3 sequences, roughly 17% of which are singletons. This clonotype was recorded many times. Its specificity is unknown. V lost 2 bases and J 2 bases, leaving 10 bases between the germline ends. This CDR3 contains 15 residues. Germline-derived CDR1 and CDR2 are LGHDT and YNNKEL (reference sequence). The gene calls are TRBV3-1 and TRBJ2-1; a weak D match, TRBD1 (5 bases). This clonotype originated in a man between 18 and 35 years old who had mild COVID-19 (a few samples of this study predate the infection). Cell type and time point are not known. The sequenced material came from PBMCs or a T cell subset sorted from them (not recorded which). The CDR3 here is CASSQRRGTYNEQFF. The DNA for the CDR3 is TGTGCCAGCAGCCAAAGAAGGGGTACCTACAATGAGCAGTTCTTC.